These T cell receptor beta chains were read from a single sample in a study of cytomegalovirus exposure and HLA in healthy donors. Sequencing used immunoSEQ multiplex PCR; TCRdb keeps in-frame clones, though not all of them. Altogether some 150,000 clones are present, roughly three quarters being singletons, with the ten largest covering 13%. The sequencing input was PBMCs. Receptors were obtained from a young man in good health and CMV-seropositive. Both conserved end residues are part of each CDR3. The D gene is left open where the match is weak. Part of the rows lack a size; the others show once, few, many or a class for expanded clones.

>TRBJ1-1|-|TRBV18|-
CASSPGGTGLGAFF
TGTGCCAGCTCACCGGGAGGTACGGGGTTAGGAGCTTTCTTT
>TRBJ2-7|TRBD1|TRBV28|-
CASSPAGTATSYEQYF
TGTGCCAGCAGTCCAGCCGGGACAGCAACCTCCTACGAGCAGTACTTC
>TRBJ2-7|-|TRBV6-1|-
CASSERYYEQYF
TGTGCCAGCAGTGAAAGGTACTACGAGCAGTACTTC
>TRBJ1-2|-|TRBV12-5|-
CASGPGHSNGYTF
TGTGCTAGTGGGCCGGGACACTCAAATGGCTACACCTTC
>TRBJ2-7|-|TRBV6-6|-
CASSYSGRGRYEQYF
TGTGCCAGCAGTTATTCGGGCAGGGGGAGGTACGAGCAGTACTTC
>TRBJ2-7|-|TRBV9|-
CASSEAGSYEQYF
TGTGCCAGCAGCGAGGCAGGATCCTACGAGCAGTACTTC
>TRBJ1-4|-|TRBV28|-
CASSFGTGNEKLFF
TGTGCCAGCAGTTTCGGGACTGGTAATGAAAAACTGTTTTTT
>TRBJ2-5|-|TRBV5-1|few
CASSLVLARETQYF
TGCGCCAGCAGCTTGGTGCTAGCGAGGGAGACCCAGTACTTC
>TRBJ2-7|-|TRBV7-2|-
CASSFTPALEQYF
TGTGCCAGCAGCTTTACACCCGCCCTCGAGCAGTACTTC
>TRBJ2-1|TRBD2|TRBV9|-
CASSVGTSGSYEQFF
TGTGCCAGCAGCGTCGGGACTAGCGGGAGCTATGAGCAGTTCTTC
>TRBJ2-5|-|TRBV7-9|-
CASSLVLQGETQYF
TGTGCCAGCAGCTTAGTTTTGCAGGGAGAGACCCAGTACTTC
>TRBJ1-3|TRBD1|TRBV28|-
CASRTTGTEGNTIYF
TGTGCCAGCAGGACAACCGGGACAGAAGGAAACACCATATATTTT
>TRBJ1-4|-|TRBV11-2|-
CASSLDRHRDEKLFF
TGTGCCAGCAGCTTAGATCGGCACAGGGATGAAAAACTGTTTTTT
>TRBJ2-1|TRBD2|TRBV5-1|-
CASSSAGLAGDGGGNEQFF
TGCGCCAGCAGCTCCGCGGGACTAGCGGGAGATGGAGGGGGCAATGAGCAGTTCTTC
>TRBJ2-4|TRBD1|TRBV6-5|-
CARPQDRIAKNIQYF
TGTGCCAGACCCCAGGACAGGATAGCCAAAAACATTCAGTACTTC
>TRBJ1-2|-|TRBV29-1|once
CSVGPSEGAYGYTF
TGCAGCGTTGGCCCCTCGGAGGGTGCCTATGGCTACACCTTC
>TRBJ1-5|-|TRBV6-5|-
CASRPSRGGHQPQHF
TGTGCCAGCAGACCCAGCCGGGGGGGGCATCAGCCCCAGCATTTT
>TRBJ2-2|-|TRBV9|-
CASSVGSVTGELFF
TGTGCCAGCAGCGTAGGTTCCGTTACCGGGGAGCTGTTTTTT
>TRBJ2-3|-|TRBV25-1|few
CASSELARGDTQYF
TGTGCCAGCAGTGAACTGGCCCGGGGAGATACGCAGTATTTT
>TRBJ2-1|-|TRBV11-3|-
CASSLESSYNEQFF
TGTGCCAGCAGCTTGGAGAGCTCCTACAATGAGCAGTTCTTC
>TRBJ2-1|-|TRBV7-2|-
CASSQGLGVTNEQFF
TGTGCCAGCAGCCAGGGGCTAGGGGTTACCAATGAGCAGTTCTTC
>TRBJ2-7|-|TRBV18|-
CASSPTSTYEQYF
TGTGCCAGCTCACCGACAAGCACCTACGAGCAGTACTTC
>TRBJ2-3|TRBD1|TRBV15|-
CATSRVRTGGAGTDTQYF
TGTGCCACCAGCAGAGTAAGGACAGGGGGCGCGGGCACAGATACGCAGTATTTT
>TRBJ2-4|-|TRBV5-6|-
CASSLSYSDQYF
TGTGCCAGCAGCTTAAGCTATTCTGATCAGTACTTC
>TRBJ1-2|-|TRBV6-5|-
CASQGGPASNYGYTF
TGTGCCAGCCAGGGAGGTCCGGCGTCTAACTATGGCTACACCTTC
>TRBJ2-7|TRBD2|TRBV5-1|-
CASSLAPASGSSEQYF
TGCGCCAGCAGCTTGGCCCCGGCTAGCGGGAGCAGCGAGCAGTACTTC
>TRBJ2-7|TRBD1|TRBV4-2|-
CASSQVVEGAYEQYF
TGTGCCAGCAGCCAAGTCGTAGAGGGGGCATACGAGCAGTACTTC
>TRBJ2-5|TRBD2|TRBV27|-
CASSFVSGSFVETQYF
TGTGCCAGCAGCTTCGTTAGCGGGAGTTTCGTAGAGACCCAGTACTTC
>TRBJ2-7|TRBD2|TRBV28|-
CASSFLGGTYEQYF
TGTGCCAGCAGTTTCCTGGGGGGGACCTACGAGCAGTACTTC
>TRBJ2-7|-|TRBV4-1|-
CASSQVGEGYEQYF
TGCGCCAGCAGCCAAGTCGGAGAAGGATACGAGCAGTACTTC
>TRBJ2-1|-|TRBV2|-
CASSVPTVPTGDEQFF
TGTGCCAGCAGTGTTCCGACAGTCCCTACTGGGGATGAGCAGTTCTTC
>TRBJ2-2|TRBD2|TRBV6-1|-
CASRETSGKTGELFF
TGTGCCAGCAGGGAGACTAGCGGTAAAACCGGGGAGCTGTTTTTT